The 15 T cell receptor beta chains in this list originate from one sample, sequenced in a study of shared clonotypes between healthy human individuals. The repertoire was sequenced with immunoSEQ multiplex PCR; TCRdb's copy has only in-frame clones and lacks some. The data contain about 680,000 clones, 90% to 95% of them seen just once; the ten biggest clones take up about 24%. The naive CD8 subset, CD45RO-negative cells positively selected for CCR7, excluded terminally differentiated effector memory CD45RA+ cells. Sequencing was carried out using naive CD8+ T cells sorted from blood. The source is a man aged 30-40 years in good health.

The gene calls are TRBV7-9 and TRBJ1-4; TRBD1 agrees at 9 bases. Trimming at V came to 4 bases and at J to 3 bases, leaving 6 bases not matched to a gene. The CDR3 runs 16 residues. The germline gives CDR1 SEHNR, CDR2 FQNEAQ (reference sequence). This CDR3 is CASSSTGGPSNEKLFF. CDR3 in DNA: TGTGCCAGCAGCTCGACAGGGGGGCCGTCTAATGAAAAACTGTTTTTT. Looking up the rest from reference TRBV7-9 and TRBJ1-4 gives the full variable domain: DTGVSQNPRHKITKRGQNVTFRCDPISEHNRLYWYRQTLGQGPEFLTYFQNEAQLEKSRLLSDRFSAERPKGSFSTLEIQRTEQGDSAMYLCASSSTGGPSNEKLFFGSGTQLSVL.

This clone appeared a few times. The gene calls are TRBV7-9 and TRBJ2-1; D not certain. This CDR3 is built from 14 residues. The germline V gene encodes CDR1 SEHNR and CDR2 FQNEAQ (reference sequence). V lost 1 base, J lost 9 bases, and 13 bases lay in between. DNA of the CDR3: TGTGCCAGCAGCTTAGTCTTGGCCGGCGGTGAGCAGTTCTTC. Its protein is CASSLVLAGGEQFF.

This chain links TRBV7-9 with TRBJ2-3; 10 bases line up with TRBD2. The CDR3 runs 15 residues. The germline V gene encodes CDR1 SEHNR and CDR2 FQNEAQ (reference sequence). J lost 4 bases, V lost 10 bases, and 11 bases had no gene match. This chain's CDR3 is CATPGASGSPDTQYF. DNA of the CDR3: TGTGCCACCCCTGGGGCTAGCGGGAGTCCAGATACGCAGTATTTT. Using reference TRBV7-9 and TRBJ2-3 for the parts outside the CDR3, the full variable domain is DTGVSQNPRHKITKRGQNVTFRCDPISEHNRLYWYRQTLGQGPEFLTYFQNEAQLEKSRLLSDRFSAERPKGSFSTLEIQRTEQGDSAMYLCATPGASGSPDTQYFGPGTRLTVL.

The chain combines TRBV28 with TRBJ2-1, with D possibly matching TRBD2 (6 bases). The germline V gene encodes CDR1 MDHEN and CDR2 SYDVKM. Deletions cut 0 bases from V and 5 bases from J, with 14 bases between. This CDR3 comprises 16 residues. CDR3: CASSLWDTPGDNEQFF. The CDR3 DNA reads TGTGCCAGCAGTTTATGGGACACTCCGGGGGACAATGAGCAGTTCTTC.

The chain couples TRBV4-2 to TRBJ1-1, with TRBD1 matching over 9 bases. The germline CDR1 and CDR2 sequences are LGHNA and YNFKEQ. V lost 7 bases, J lost 5 bases, and 8 bases stayed unmatched. The CDR3 length is 14 residues. Here the CDR3 reads CASTPGTGMTEAFF. For the CDR3, the DNA is TGTGCCAGCACCCCCGGGACAGGGATGACTGAAGCTTTCTTT.

With regard to this clone: The same CDR3 arises from other DNA sequences in this sample as well. The genes are TRBV19 and TRBJ2-3; D is uncertain. Germline V gene data show CDR1 as LNHDA and CDR2 as SQIVND (reference sequence). The V gene lost 3 bases and the J gene lost 5 bases, with 3 bases spanning the gap. CDR3 length: 11 residues. The CDR3, as DNA: TGTGCCAGTAGTATCCGAGATACGCAGTATTTT. Protein product: CASSIRDTQYF.

This chain links TRBV4-1 with TRBJ2-3; tentatively, D is TRBD1 (6 bases). Between the trimmed V and J ends, which lost 3 bases and 2 bases, there was a span of 12 bases. The CDR3 sequence is 15 residues long. Germline V lookup: CDR1 MGHRA, CDR2 YSYEKL. The DNA of the CDR3 is TGCGCCAGCAGCCAGTGGACAGATACCACAGATACGCAGTATTTT. It codes for CASSQWTDTTDTQYF.

V and J are TRBV11-2 and TRBJ2-2; D not resolved. Trimming pared 5 bases from V and 5 bases from J, leaving 9 bases between. CDR1 and CDR2 from the germline V gene are SGHAT and FQNNGV. This CDR3 comprises 13 residues. The CDR3 is CASSQDGTGELFF. CDR3 in DNA: TGTGCCAGCAGCCAGGACGGTACCGGGGAGCTGTTTTTT.

The chain is built from TRBV6-5 and TRBJ1-4; no clear D gene. With 0 bases removed from V and 8 bases from J, the gap between germline ends came to 10 bases. The CDR3 length is 14 residues. Germline V lookup: CDR1 MNHEY, CDR2 SVGAGI. The CDR3 spells CASSYSGLGEKLFF. CDR3 coding DNA: TGTGCCAGCAGTTACTCCGGATTGGGCGAAAAACTGTTTTTT.

The chain is built from TRBV2 and TRBJ1-1, with D unresolved. There are 14 residues in the CDR3. V lost 1 base and J lost 1, with 7 bases in between. In germline, CDR1 is SNHLY, CDR2 FYNNEI. The CDR3 DNA reads as TGTGCCAGCAGTGAAGGCGGGGAGAACACTGAAGCTTTCTTT. Amino acid sequence: CASSEGGENTEAFF.

The chain is built from TRBV7-9 and TRBJ2-1; D gene unclear. Germline V gene data show CDR1 as SEHNR and CDR2 as FQNEAQ (reference sequence). This CDR3 region has 11 residues. The V end lost 4 bases, the J end lost 6 bases, and 4 bases lay between the germline ends. The CDR3 sequence is CASSYPNEQFF. In DNA, the CDR3 is TGTGCCAGCAGCTATCCCAATGAGCAGTTCTTC.

This chain joins TRBV5-1 and TRBJ2-7; D may match TRBD1 or TRBD2 (5 bases each). CDR1 SGHRS and CDR2 YFSETQ come from the germline V gene. The CDR3 runs 14 residues. V was cut by 0 bases and J by 3 bases, with 10 bases left in between. The CDR3 DNA is TGCGCCAGCAGCTTGGTGGGGGTCCACTACGAGCAGTACTTC. Translated: CASSLVGVHYEQYF.

The chain links TRBV6-6 to TRBJ1-4; D is possibly TRBD1 (5 bases). CDR3 size: 16 residues. Germline CDR1 and CDR2: MNHNY and SVGAGI (reference sequence). The ends were cut back, 6 bases at V and 4 bases at J, with 18 bases in the middle. The CDR3 nucleotides are TGTGCCAGCAGCCCTGCAAAGACAGCCATTAATGAAAAACTGTTTTTT. Its translation: CASSPAKTAINEKLFF.

The chain combines TRBV27 with TRBJ2-1, with TRBD1 matching 7 bases. The CDR3 spans 15 residues. V trimming: 5 bases; J trimming: 2 bases; junction bases outside the gene matches: 6. Germline V gene lookup returns CDR1 MNHEY and CDR2 SMNVEV (reference sequence). DNA for the CDR3: TGTGCCAGCAGTCCCGGGACAGCTCCCTACAATGAGCAGTTCTTC. Its translation is CASSPGTAPYNEQFF.

The chain carries TRBV21-1 and TRBJ2-1; the D call in the table, TRBD2, was not verified against the DNA. TRBV21-1 is a recognized pseudogene. The CDR3 is made up of 14 amino acids. The CDR3 DNA follows: TGTGCCAGCAGAATTAGCGGCACCTACAATGAGCAGTTCTTC. Residues: CASRISGTYNEQFF.